This T cell receptor (beta chain) is from a study of PD-1 blockade in classical Hodgkin lymphoma. The study, taken as a whole, reports: Baseline TCR diversity was reportedly lower in newly diagnosed patients than in healthy donors. It was reported as lower still in relapsed/refractory patients.

V was pared by 4 bases and J by 2 bases, with 12 bases between. This CDR3 spans 14 amino acids. CDR1 KGHSH and CDR2 LQKENI come from the germline V gene. The time point was: newly diagnosed, previously untreated cHL patient sample. Starting with thawed PBMCs, CD4+ T cells were purified by magnetic negative selection. Clones were read by immunoSEQ multiplex PCR, and TCRdb kept only the in-frame ones, dropping some. Of roughly 31,000 clones listed, 70% to 90% were seen once; the top ten hold about 0.33%. In the case of this clone: The antigen remains undetermined.

This chain connects TRBV18 to TRBJ2-7; a possible D gene is TRBD1 (6 bases). Specimen: CD4+ T cells from blood. The receptor was derived from a human donor with classical Hodgkin lymphoma. CDR3 protein: CASSLSGTTYEQYF. In DNA form, the CDR3 reads TGTGCCAGCTCACTTTCCGGGACAACCTACGAGCAGTACTTC.